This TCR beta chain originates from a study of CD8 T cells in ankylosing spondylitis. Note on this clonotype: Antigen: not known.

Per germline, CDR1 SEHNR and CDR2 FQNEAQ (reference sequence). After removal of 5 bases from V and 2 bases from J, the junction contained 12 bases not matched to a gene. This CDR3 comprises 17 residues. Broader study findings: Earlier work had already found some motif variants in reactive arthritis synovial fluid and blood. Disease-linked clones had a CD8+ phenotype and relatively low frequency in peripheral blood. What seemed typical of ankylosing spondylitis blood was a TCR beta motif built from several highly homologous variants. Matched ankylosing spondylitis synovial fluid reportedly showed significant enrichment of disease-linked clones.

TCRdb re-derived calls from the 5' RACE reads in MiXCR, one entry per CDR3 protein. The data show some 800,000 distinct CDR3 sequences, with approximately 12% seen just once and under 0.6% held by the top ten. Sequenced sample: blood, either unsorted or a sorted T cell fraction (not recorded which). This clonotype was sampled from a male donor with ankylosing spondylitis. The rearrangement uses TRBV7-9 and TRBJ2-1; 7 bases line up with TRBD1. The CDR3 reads CASSTTGTAPAYNEQFF. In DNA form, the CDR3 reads TGTGCCAGCAGCACAACCGGGACAGCGCCTGCCTACAATGAGCAGTTCTTC.